These T cell receptor beta chains were read from a single sample in a study of CD8 T cells in ankylosing spondylitis. MiXCR, run by TCRdb on the 5' RACE reads, gives a single entry per CDR3 protein. The repertoire has 17,000 or so distinct CDR3 sequences, around 8% of them found once; the top ten carry roughly 35%. Material: blood. The receptors come from a male donor with ankylosing spondylitis or in good health (not recorded which). Each CDR3 is given with its conserved first and last residue. A D gene is named only where the DNA matches it firmly. Size tells how often a clone was seen (once, few, many) or the class of an expanded clone, and some rows leave it out.

j_gene	d_gene	v_gene	abundance	CDR3nt	CDR3aa
TRBJ2-1	TRBD2	TRBV7-2	many	TGTGCCAGCAGCTTAACGGGGCCGACGACTAGCAAACTAGGGGATGAGCAGTTCTTC	CASSLTGPTTSKLGDEQFF
TRBJ2-3	.	TRBV12-3/TRBV12-4	many	TGTGCCAGCAGTGAGGCCGGGGGGCCCACAGATACGCAGTATTTT	CASSEAGGPTDTQYF
TRBJ1-4	.	TRBV7-8	.	TGTGCCAGCAGGGAGGTCCTAGGGGTTGGGGAAAAACTGTTTTTT	CASREVLGVGEKLFF
TRBJ2-2	.	TRBV3-1	many	TGTGCCAGCAGCCTCGCAACACAGAACACCGGGGAGCTGTTTTTT	CASSLATQNTGELFF
TRBJ2-1	TRBD2	TRBV6-6	few	TGTGCCAGCCGACTAGCGGGAGGGTCTTACAATGAGCAGTTCTTC	CASRLAGGSYNEQFF
TRBJ2-3	.	TRBV20-1	few	TGCAGTGCTCTCAGCGGTAGCACAGATACGCAGTATTTT	CSALSGSTDTQYF
TRBJ1-4	.	TRBV7-9	.	TGTGCCAGCAGCTTAGGCCTGGGACGGAGACCAAAACTGTTTTTT	CASSLGLGRRPKLFF
TRBJ2-7	.	TRBV5-1	few	TGCGCCAGCAGCTTCGGGACTGTCGGCTACGAGCAGTACTTC	CASSFGTVGYEQYF
TRBJ2-5	.	TRBV28	few	TGTGCCAGCAGTTTAAGGAACAGGGAAGAGACCCAGTACTTC	CASSLRNREETQYF
TRBJ2-3	TRBD2	TRBV20-1	many	TGCAGTGCTCTCGCCCTTGTAGCGGGGCGAGGGGATACGCAGTATTTT	CSALALVAGRGDTQYF
TRBJ2-1	.	TRBV20-1	many	TGCAGTGCTAGAGATGCTAGAAGTTACAATGAGCAGTTCTTC	CSARDARSYNEQFF
TRBJ1-1	.	TRBV5-1	many	TGCGCCAGCAGCTTGGAGGGAGTCAACACTGAAGCTTTCTTT	CASSLEGVNTEAFF
TRBJ2-7	.	TRBV10-3	many	TGTGCCATCAGTGGGACGGAGAGCTCCTACGAGCAGTACTTC	CAISGTESSYEQYF
TRBJ1-1	TRBD1	TRBV9	few	TGTGCCAGCAGCCCCAGGGGGGGCCCTGAAGCTTTCTTT	CASSPRGGPEAFF
TRBJ2-1	.	TRBV7-6	.	TGTGCCAGCAGCTTAAGAAGGGGAGGTGAGCAGTTCTTC	CASSLRRGGEQFF
TRBJ2-3	.	TRBV21-1	.	TGTGCCAGCAGCCGGGGGGGACTAGCGACAGATACGCAGTATTTT	CASSRGGLATDTQYF
TRBJ1-6	.	TRBV20-1	few	TGCAGTGCTAGAGCAGGGGTCCGGGTACCCCTCCACTTT	CSARAGVRVPLHF
TRBJ2-2	.	TRBV28	medium-sized	TGTGCCAGCACCCTAAGGGGGGAGCTGTTTTTT	CASTLRGELFF
TRBJ1-1	.	TRBV29-1	.	TGCAGCGTTGAAGTAGGAGCTTACACTGAAGCTTTCTTT	CSVEVGAYTEAFF
TRBJ2-7	.	TRBV20-1	.	TGCAGTGCTAGAGATTTGACAGCAACCTACGAGCAGTACTTC	CSARDLTATYEQYF
TRBJ2-1	.	TRBV29-1	many	TGCAGCGTTGACGACTGGCTGGATGAGCAGTTCTTC	CSVDDWLDEQFF
TRBJ1-1	TRBD1	TRBV20-1	many	TGCAGTGCTAGGAAGACAGGGGGCCCCACTGAAGCTTTCTTT	CSARKTGGPTEAFF
TRBJ2-1	TRBD2	TRBV27	.	TGTGCCAGCAGTTACGGCGGGAGGGCAGGTGAGCAGTTCTTC	CASSYGGRAGEQFF
TRBJ2-1	TRBD2	TRBV6-2/TRBV6-3	many	TGTGCCAGCAATTTGGCGGGGGGCCGTAGGAATGAGCAGTTCTTC	CASNLAGGRRNEQFF
TRBJ2-1	TRBD2	TRBV27	few	TGTGCCAGCAGACGCCGCCCCGGGACTAGCGACTACAATGAGCAGTTCTTC	CASRRRPGTSDYNEQFF
TRBJ1-5	.	TRBV28	.	TGTGCCAGCAGATCAGGGAAGGGACAGCCCCAGCATTTT	CASRSGKGQPQHF
TRBJ2-1	TRBD2	TRBV10-3	many	TGTGCCATCAGTGTGGGCCTAGCGGCAGCCTACAATGAGCAGTTCTTC	CAISVGLAAAYNEQFF
TRBJ2-3	TRBD2	TRBV20-1	many	TGCAGTGCTGTGGGCGGGGGGCTGGATACGCAGTATTTT	CSAVGGGLDTQYF
TRBJ2-3	TRBD2	TRBV10-3	many	TGTGCCATCTCTCCTAGCGGGAGGGCCGTAGATACGCAGTATTTT	CAISPSGRAVDTQYF
TRBJ2-2	.	TRBV7-9	many	TGTGCCAGCAGGTCGAGACCGGGACAATGGGATTCCAGGGAGCTGTTTTTT	CASRSRPGQWDSRELFF
TRBJ2-1	.	TRBV10-3	medium-sized	TGTGCCATCAGGGGGCTAGAGCCCTACAATGAGCAGTTCTTC	CAIRGLEPYNEQFF
TRBJ1-5	.	TRBV5-5	many	TGTGCCAGCAGCTTATCTGACCAGCCCCAGCATTTT	CASSLSDQPQHF
TRBJ2-2	.	TRBV6-5	medium-sized	TGTGCCAGCAGCAGGGTTTTGGAGTACTCCGGGGAGCTGTTTTTT	CASSRVLEYSGELFF
TRBJ2-2	.	TRBV15	.	TGTGCCACCAGCAGGACTACCAAGAACACCGGGGAGCTGTTTTTT	CATSRTTKNTGELFF
TRBJ2-4	TRBD1	TRBV28	many	TGTGCCAGCAGTTTGTTCCAGGGGGCAGATCCGGTGGTCAAAAACATTCAGTACTTC	CASSLFQGADPVVKNIQYF
TRBJ2-7	.	TRBV5-5	many	TGTGCCAGCAGCCCCGGGCAGGGCCATTACGAGCAGTACTTC	CASSPGQGHYEQYF
TRBJ2-2	TRBD1	TRBV20-1	.	TGCAGTGCTTGGGACAGTAACACCGGGGAGCTGTTTTTT	CSAWDSNTGELFF
TRBJ2-5	.	TRBV20-1	many	TGCAGTGCTAGAGATTTCGCTAGCAGTGAGACCCAGTACTTC	CSARDFASSETQYF
TRBJ2-2	.	TRBV11-1	few	TGTGCCAGCAAGAAGGGTCTAGCAGAATTCACCGGGGAGCTGTTTTTT	CASKKGLAEFTGELFF
TRBJ2-7	.	TRBV20-1	many	TGCAGTGCTAGAGATCGCCGAGGGGCGTCTTGGGAGCAGTACTTC	CSARDRRGASWEQYF